The clone carrying this TCR beta chain was seen many times. Its specificity is not known. This entry belongs to a study of T cells in Graves' hyperthyroidism and ophthalmopathy. For the study at large: Peripheral blood specimens were obtained at initial diagnosis, prior to any treatment.

A 10 ml volume of fresh peripheral blood provided the PBMCs. Findings and caveats of the study: Within blood appeared most thyroid clonotypes that had expanded above 0.001. The model predicted ophthalmopathy a median around 6 months before onset.

Amplification targeted TCR beta CDR3 regions from RNA transcripts. The HTBI primer set drove a first-round RT-PCR of the TCR CDR3. A single record per CDR3 protein comes from TCRdb applying MiXCR to the multiplex PCR reads. Here the sample spans some 360,000 distinct CDR3 sequences, roughly 20% being singletons. The TCR sequence derives from a middle-aged woman with Graves' ophthalmopathy. Source material: blood.

The CDR3 loop is CSASTGLTAFF. The CDR3 DNA reads TGCAGTGCTAGTACGGGTCTTACGGCTTTCTTT. This rearrangement joins TRBV20-1 to TRBJ1-1; no firm D call. V lost 3 bases to trimming and J lost 11 bases, with 13 bases between them. This CDR3 is 11 amino acids long. Germline-derived CDR1 and CDR2 are DFQATT and SNEGSKA (reference sequence).